A selection of T cell receptor beta chains follows, all from one sample in a study of metastatic and nonmetastatic thyroid tumors. TCRdb called clones again from the PCR reads with MiXCR. The repertoire holds 15,000 to 20,000 clones, with about 22% as singletons. Sequenced input: adjacent normal tissue. The receptors derive from a female donor with papillary thyroid cancer or a benign thyroid nodule (not recorded which). Some clones in this sample may be carry-over from other donors' samples. CDR3s include the opening cysteine and the closing phenylalanine or tryptophan. A D gene is named only where the DNA matches it firmly. Expanded clones get a size class; other rows say once, few or many, or leave the size out.

size: .; D: .; V: TRBV11-2; J: TRBJ2-7; CDR3: CASSLRTDYNEQYF; DNA: TGTGCCAGCAGCCTCAGGACAGATTACAACGAGCAGTACTTC
size: few; D: TRBD2; V: TRBV11-2; J: TRBJ2-7; CDR3: CASSLDVAGVGYEQYF; DNA: TGTGCCAGCAGCTTAGATGTAGCGGGAGTGGGTTACGAGCAGTACTTC
size: few; D: TRBD2; V: TRBV10-2; J: TRBJ2-1; CDR3: CASSETSGSWGEQFF; DNA: TGCGCCAGCAGTGAGACTAGCGGGAGTTGGGGTGAGCAGTTCTTC
size: many; D: .; V: TRBV11-3; J: TRBJ1-1; CDR3: CASTTLLFGQTEAFF; DNA: TGTGCCAGCACAACCCTTCTGTTCGGGCAAACTGAAGCTTTCTTT
size: few; D: .; V: TRBV6-2/TRBV6-3; J: TRBJ2-1; CDR3: CASSYGLGGNEQFF; DNA: TGTGCCAGCAGTTACGGCCTAGGGGGGAATGAGCAGTTCTTC
size: few; D: TRBD2; V: TRBV28; J: TRBJ2-7; CDR3: CASSLWSGRGSEQYF; DNA: TGTGCCAGCAGTTTATGGTCCGGGAGGGGCTCTGAGCAGTACTTC
size: .; D: .; V: TRBV29-1; J: TRBJ2-1; CDR3: CSVDLGWNEQFF; DNA: TGCAGCGTTGATCTCGGTTGGAATGAGCAGTTCTTC
size: few; D: .; V: TRBV3-1; J: TRBJ2-1; CDR3: CASSPAGPYNEQFF; DNA: TGTGCCAGCAGCCCCGCGGGGCCCTACAATGAGCAGTTCTTC
size: few; D: TRBD2; V: TRBV27; J: TRBJ2-3; CDR3: CASSLSAGDKGDTQYF; DNA: TGTGCCAGCAGTTTATCTGCGGGAGACAAAGGAGATACGCAGTATTTT
size: .; D: TRBD1; V: TRBV2; J: TRBJ1-5; CDR3: CASSQAGQANQPQHF; DNA: TGTGCCAGCAGTCAAGCGGGACAGGCTAATCAGCCCCAGCATTTT
size: .; D: .; V: TRBV28; J: TRBJ1-4; CDR3: CASSLEVGAGNEKLFF; DNA: TGTGCCAGCAGTTTGGAGGTTGGGGCGGGTAATGAAAAACTGTTTTTT
size: once; D: TRBD1; V: TRBV20-1; J: TRBJ1-2; CDR3: CSANTGENGYTF; DNA: TGCAGTGCTAACACAGGGGAGAATGGCTACACCTTC
size: many; D: TRBD1; V: TRBV12-3/TRBV12-4; J: TRBJ2-3; CDR3: CASSFQIGTGLGDTQYF; DNA: TGTGCCAGCAGTTTCCAGATCGGGACAGGCCTTGGGGATACGCAGTATTTT
size: .; D: TRBD1; V: TRBV6-1; J: TRBJ1-1; CDR3: CASSQGQLDTEAFF; DNA: TGTGCCAGCAGTCAGGGACAGCTAGACACTGAAGCTTTCTTT
size: few; D: .; V: TRBV20-1; J: TRBJ1-6; CDR3: CSARDLVGTGPNSPLHF; DNA: TGCAGTGCTAGAGATCTGGTCGGCACCGGTCCGAATTCACCCCTCCACTTT
size: few; D: .; V: TRBV27; J: TRBJ2-7; CDR3: CASRRSSDSYEQYF; DNA: TGTGCCAGTCGTAGGTCTAGCGACTCCTACGAGCAGTACTTC
size: few; D: .; V: TRBV6-1; J: TRBJ1-2; CDR3: CASSSTGWGGYTF; DNA: TGTGCCAGCAGTTCAACGGGATGGGGCGGCTACACCTTC
size: .; D: .; V: TRBV19; J: TRBJ2-3; CDR3: CASSPSGATDTQYF; DNA: TGTGCCAGTAGTCCTTCGGGGGCCACAGATACGCAGTATTTT
size: few; D: TRBD2; V: TRBV13; J: TRBJ2-7; CDR3: CASSLRGSSSYEQYF; DNA: TGTGCCAGCAGCTTACGCGGGAGCTCCTCCTACGAGCAGTACTTC
size: few; D: TRBD2; V: TRBV11-1; J: TRBJ2-3; CDR3: CASSPPGLAGRGDTQYF; DNA: TGTGCCAGCAGCCCCCCGGGACTAGCGGGAAGAGGGGATACGCAGTATTTT
size: .; D: .; V: TRBV6-1; J: TRBJ2-2; CDR3: CASSEGGGGTGELFF; DNA: TGTGCCAGCAGTGAAGGGGGAGGGGGCACCGGGGAGCTGTTTTTT
size: .; D: .; V: TRBV20-1; J: TRBJ1-2; CDR3: CSASPHPPTYGYTF; DNA: TGCAGTGCTAGTCCCCATCCCCCGACCTATGGCTACACCTTC
size: few; D: .; V: TRBV28; J: TRBJ1-2; CDR3: CASSLFVGYGYTF; DNA: TGTGCCAGCAGTTTATTCGTAGGCTATGGCTACACCTTC
size: once; D: TRBD1; V: TRBV20-1; J: TRBJ2-7; CDR3: CSARQGYEQYF; DNA: TGCAGTGCTCGACAGGGATACGAGCAGTACTTC
size: .; D: TRBD2; V: TRBV6-1; J: TRBJ2-2; CDR3: CASSWTRDLGELFF; DNA: TGTGCCAGCAGTTGGACTAGAGATCTCGGGGAGCTGTTTTTT
size: many; D: .; V: TRBV2; J: TRBJ1-5; CDR3: CASSEYQSGNQPQHF; DNA: TGTGCCAGCAGTGAATATCAGTCAGGGAACCAGCCCCAGCATTTT
size: .; D: TRBD2; V: TRBV7-6; J: TRBJ2-2; CDR3: CASSLTSGSGGELFF; DNA: TGTGCCAGCAGCTTAACTAGCGGGAGTGGCGGGGAGCTGTTTTTT
size: many; D: .; V: TRBV25-1; J: TRBJ1-2; CDR3: CASSASLDGYTF; DNA: TGTGCCAGCAGTGCTTCATTGGATGGCTACACCTTC
size: .; D: TRBD1; V: TRBV4-1; J: TRBJ2-2; CDR3: CASSHAQGAYTGELFF; DNA: TGCGCCAGCAGCCACGCCCAGGGGGCTTACACCGGGGAGCTGTTTTTT
size: .; D: TRBD1; V: TRBV6-5; J: TRBJ1-2; CDR3: CASSNRQGANYGYTF; DNA: TGTGCCAGCAGTAACCGACAGGGGGCAAACTATGGCTACACCTTC
size: few; D: .; V: TRBV20-1; J: TRBJ1-2; CDR3: CSARSSSGYGYTF; DNA: TGCAGTGCTAGATCAAGTTCGGGCTATGGCTACACCTTC
size: .; D: .; V: TRBV9; J: TRBJ2-2; CDR3: CASSVDTTGELFF; DNA: TGTGCCAGCAGCGTAGACACCACCGGGGAGCTGTTTTTT
size: .; D: .; V: TRBV30; J: TRBJ1-6; CDR3: CAWSPPDRSSPLHF; DNA: TGTGCCTGGAGTCCCCCGGACCGGAGTTCACCCCTCCACTTT
size: many; D: TRBD1; V: TRBV6-1; J: TRBJ1-6; CDR3: CASRPPGTATSPLHF; DNA: TGTGCCAGCAGACCCCCCGGGACAGCCACTTCACCCCTCCACTTT
size: .; D: .; V: TRBV11-2; J: TRBJ1-2; CDR3: CATGRPPHF; DNA: TGTGCCACTGGTCGACCCCCCCACTTC
size: .; D: .; V: TRBV4-1; J: TRBJ1-2; CDR3: CASSQARQRGYTF; DNA: TGCGCCAGCAGCCAAGCCCGCCAGCGTGGCTACACCTTC
size: few; D: TRBD2; V: TRBV24-1; J: TRBJ2-1; CDR3: CATSVGTSGRINNEQFF; DNA: TGTGCCACCAGTGTAGGGACTAGCGGGAGAATTAACAATGAGCAGTTCTTC